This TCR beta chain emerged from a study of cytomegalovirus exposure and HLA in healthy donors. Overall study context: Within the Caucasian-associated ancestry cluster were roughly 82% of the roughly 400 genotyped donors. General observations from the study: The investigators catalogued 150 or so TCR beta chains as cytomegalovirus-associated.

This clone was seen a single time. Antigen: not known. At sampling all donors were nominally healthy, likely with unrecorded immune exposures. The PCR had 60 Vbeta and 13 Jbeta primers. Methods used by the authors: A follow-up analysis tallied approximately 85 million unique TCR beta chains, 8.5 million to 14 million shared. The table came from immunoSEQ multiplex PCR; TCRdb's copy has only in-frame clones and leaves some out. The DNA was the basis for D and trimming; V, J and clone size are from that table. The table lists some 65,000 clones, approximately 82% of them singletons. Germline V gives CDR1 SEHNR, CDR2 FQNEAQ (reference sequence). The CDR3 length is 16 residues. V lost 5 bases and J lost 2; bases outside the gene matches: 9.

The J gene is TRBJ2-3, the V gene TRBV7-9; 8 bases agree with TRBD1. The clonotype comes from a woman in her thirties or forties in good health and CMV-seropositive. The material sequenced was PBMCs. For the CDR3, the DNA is TGTGCCAGCAGCCACCGGACAGGGAGAGTCACAGATACGCAGTATTTT. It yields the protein CASSHRTGRVTDTQYF.